This TCR beta chain is drawn from a study of a mutant IDH1 vaccine in newly diagnosed glioma. Across the whole study: The study started vaccination 4-6 weeks after radiotherapy alone, or with temozolomide cycles. Most patients had radiochemotherapy with temozolomide before enrollment; others had one alone. Study-wide results and limits: Pseudoprogression seemingly bore no relation to changes in top peripheral T cell clonotypes.

A note on this clone: Its specificity is not known. A junction boundary mismatches the germline segment, possibly from a read error.

Time point noted: week 5, during vaccination. Topical imiquimod accompanied each vaccine dose, which consisted of 300 ug of mutant IDH1 20-mer peptide. New WHO grade 3 or 4 IDH1-mutant, ATRX-lost astrocytomas were present in all donors. The table came from immunoSEQ multiplex PCR; TCRdb's copy has only in-frame clones and leaves some out. The sample carries 39,000 or so clones, about 80% recorded once. The material sequenced was PBMCs, taken from a glioma patient whose treatment included an IDH1 peptide vaccine. The sequence derives from a man aged 35-49 years with glioma.

In DNA form, the CDR3 reads TGTGCCTGGAGTCCAGGATCTGGGAACACCATATATTTT. As protein: CAWSPGSGNTIYF. The rearrangement uses TRBV30 and TRBJ1-3; no clear D. Per the germline V gene, CDR1 is GTSNPN and CDR2 is SVGIG (reference sequence). The CDR3 totals 13 residues.